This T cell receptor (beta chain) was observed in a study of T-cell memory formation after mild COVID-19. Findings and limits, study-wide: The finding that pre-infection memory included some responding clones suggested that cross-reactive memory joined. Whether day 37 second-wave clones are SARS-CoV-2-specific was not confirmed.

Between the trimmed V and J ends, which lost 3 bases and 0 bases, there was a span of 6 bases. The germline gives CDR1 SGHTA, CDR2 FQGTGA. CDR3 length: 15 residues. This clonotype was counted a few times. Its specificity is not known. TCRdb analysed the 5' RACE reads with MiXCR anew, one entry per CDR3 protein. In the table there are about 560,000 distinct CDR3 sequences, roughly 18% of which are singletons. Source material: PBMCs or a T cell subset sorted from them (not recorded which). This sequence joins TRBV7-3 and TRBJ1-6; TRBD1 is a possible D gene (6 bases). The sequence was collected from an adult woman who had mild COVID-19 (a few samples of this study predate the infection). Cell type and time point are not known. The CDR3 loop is CASSLTGSYNSPLHF. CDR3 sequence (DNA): TGTGCCAGCAGCTTGACAGGCTCCTATAATTCACCCCTCCACTTT.